This T cell receptor beta chain was sequenced during a study of blood T cell repertoires in COVID-19. Measured with immunoSEQ multiplex PCR; TCRdb has only the in-frame clones, and not every one. The sample holds roughly 200,000 clones, approximately 85% seen once. CDR1 SGHRS and CDR2 YFSETQ come from the germline V gene. With V trimmed by 2 bases and J by 6 bases, 10 bases remained unmatched. The CDR3 contains 18 residues. This rearrangement joins TRBV5-1 to TRBJ2-1, with 14 bases lining up with TRBD2. The sequenced material came from peripheral blood. The sequence derives from a man aged 55 to 69 with acute or convalescent COVID-19. The CDR3 loop is CASSFFLGTSGSSNEQFF. The DNA for the CDR3 is TGCGCCAGCAGCTTCTTTCTAGGGACTAGCGGGAGTAGCAATGAGCAGTTCTTC.